These T cell receptor beta chains were read from a single sample in a study of T cell responses to AZD1222 COVID-19 vaccine. The data were produced by immunoSEQ multiplex PCR, yet TCRdb's version contains in-frame clones alone and is incomplete. The table lists about 180,000 clones, about 91% of them singletons. The input for sequencing was peripheral blood, taken on day 0 of AZD1222 vaccination. Source of these receptors: an adult in good health. The CDR3 runs from the conserved cysteine through the conserved F or W. D genes are given only for firm matches. The size of a clone is reported for some rows only, either as once, few or many, or as a class for expanded clones.

J gene	V gene	D gene	clone size	CDR3 DNA	CDR3 protein
TRBJ2-7	TRBV19	NA	NA	TGTGCCAGTAGTATCCTCGGGGGACGCCCCTACGAGCAGTACTTC	CASSILGGRPYEQYF
TRBJ2-3	TRBV5-1	NA	once	TGCGCCAGCAGGGAGGATAGCTCGACGCAGTATTTT	CASREDSSTQYF
TRBJ1-5	TRBV28	TRBD1	NA	TGTGCCAGCATCCCACGATTCCGGGACAGGGGGCAGCCCCAGCATTTT	CASIPRFRDRGQPQHF
TRBJ1-3	TRBV18	NA	NA	TGTGCCAGCTCACCACAACCAAAAGGGGCCTCTGGAAACACCATATATTTT	CASSPQPKGASGNTIYF
TRBJ2-7	TRBV7-2	NA	NA	TGTGCCAGCAGCTGGACGGTTAGCTCCTACGAGCAGTACTTC	CASSWTVSSYEQYF
TRBJ2-5	TRBV24-1	TRBD1	few	TGTGCCACCAGTGATTTTGGGGGACAGGGGAGGTTGACCCAGTACTTC	CATSDFGGQGRLTQYF
TRBJ1-4	TRBV6-4	NA	NA	TGTGCCAGCAGTGACGGAACCGAAAAACTGTTTTTT	CASSDGTEKLFF
TRBJ2-7	TRBV18	NA	NA	TGTGCCAGCTCACCGCCGGGAGCCAGGGGCCTTTACGAGCAGTACTTC	CASSPPGARGLYEQYF
TRBJ2-7	TRBV2	NA	NA	TGTGCCAGCGGGGAGACATTTTCCTACGAGCAGTACTTC	CASGETFSYEQYF
TRBJ1-1	TRBV12-3/TRBV12-4	NA	NA	TGTGCCAGCACTCGGGGAGTTCACACTGAAGCTTTCTTT	CASTRGVHTEAFF
TRBJ2-7	TRBV20-1	NA	few	TGCAGTGCTAGGGACGACGAGCAGTACTTC	CSARDDEQYF
TRBJ1-5	TRBV27	NA	NA	TGTGCCAGCAGTTTGACCAGTAATCAGCCCCAGCATTTT	CASSLTSNQPQHF
TRBJ1-5	TRBV9	NA	NA	TGTGCCAGCAGCCCCCATCACACCCCCGAGCAGCCCCAGCATTTT	CASSPHHTPEQPQHF
TRBJ2-2	TRBV19	NA	NA	TGTGCCAGTAGCCACTGGGGTCAGAACACCGGGGAGCTGTTTTTT	CASSHWGQNTGELFF
TRBJ2-5	TRBV9	TRBD2	NA	TGTGCCAGCAGCCCTCTTCGGACTAGCGGGGGGGCGGAGACCCAGTACTTC	CASSPLRTSGGAETQYF
TRBJ2-1	TRBV7-9	TRBD2	NA	TGTGCCAGCAGCTTAGTCCGACTAGCGGGAGGTGAGCAGTTCTTC	CASSLVRLAGGEQFF
TRBJ1-1	TRBV27	NA	NA	TGTGCCAGCAGTTTAGCCACCGGTGCCAGGAGTGCTTTCTTT	CASSLATGARSAFF
TRBJ2-7	TRBV5-1	TRBD2	NA	TGCGCCAGCAGCTTTGGACTAGCGGGAGCCCACGAGCAGTACTTC	CASSFGLAGAHEQYF
TRBJ2-7	TRBV5-1	TRBD1	NA	TGCGCCAGCAGCCCGCGACAGGGGGCCTACGAGCAGTACTTC	CASSPRQGAYEQYF
TRBJ2-7	TRBV28	NA	once	TGTGCCAGCAACCCCCCCCAACGGCTCGCGCAGTACTTC	CASNPPQRLAQYF
TRBJ1-4	TRBV7-9	NA	NA	TGTGCCAGCAGCCTGTTGGGAACAAATGAAAAACTGTTTTTT	CASSLLGTNEKLFF
TRBJ1-6	TRBV28	NA	NA	TGTGCCAGCAGCTGGCCGGGACAAAATTCACCCCTCCACTTT	CASSWPGQNSPLHF
TRBJ2-3	TRBV24-1	TRBD2	NA	TGTGCCACCAGCCTAGCGGGGGGTAGCACAGATACGCAGTATTTT	CATSLAGGSTDTQYF
TRBJ1-4	TRBV13	NA	few	TGTGCCAGCAGCGGAGGTACAACTAATGAAAAACTGTTTTTT	CASSGGTTNEKLFF
TRBJ2-6	TRBV10-1	NA	NA	TGCGCCAGCAGTGAGGGAGGATCTGGGGCCAACGTCCTGACTTTC	CASSEGGSGANVLTF